This paragraph reports one T cell receptor (beta chain). CD25-based Treg depletion was applied to purified naive CD4+ T cells. Amplification of TRBV12-4/TRBJ1-2 clonotypes used adaptor-ligated barcode primers. MiXCR, run by TCRdb on the multiplex PCR reads, gives a single entry per CDR3 protein. The sample records fewer than 500 distinct CDR3 sequences, roughly a sixth being singletons. The V gene lost 3 bases and the J gene lost 8 bases, with 10 bases spanning the gap. The CDR3 consists of 12 residues. Sequencing was done on a sample of naive CD4+ T cells sorted from blood. Subset defined: naive CD4+ T cells, CD4+CD45RA+CD25-. The chain combines TRBV12-3 or TRBV12-4 with TRBJ1-2, with a possible D match to TRBD1 (6 bases). The receptor was derived from a female donor with breast cancer. CDR3 residues: CASSFGQTGYTF. The DNA of the CDR3 is TGTGCCAGCAGTTTCGGACAGACCGGCTACACCTTC.